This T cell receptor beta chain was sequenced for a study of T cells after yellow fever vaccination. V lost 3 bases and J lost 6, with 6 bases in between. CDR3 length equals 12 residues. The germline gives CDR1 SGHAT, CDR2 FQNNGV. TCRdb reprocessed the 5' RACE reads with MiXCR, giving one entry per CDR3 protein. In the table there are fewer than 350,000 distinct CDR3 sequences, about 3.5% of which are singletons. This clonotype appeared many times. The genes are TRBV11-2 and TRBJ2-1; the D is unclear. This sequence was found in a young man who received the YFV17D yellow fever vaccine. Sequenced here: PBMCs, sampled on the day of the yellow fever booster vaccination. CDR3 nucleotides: TGTGCCAGCAGCTTCGACCTCAATGAGCAGTTCTTC. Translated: CASSFDLNEQFF.